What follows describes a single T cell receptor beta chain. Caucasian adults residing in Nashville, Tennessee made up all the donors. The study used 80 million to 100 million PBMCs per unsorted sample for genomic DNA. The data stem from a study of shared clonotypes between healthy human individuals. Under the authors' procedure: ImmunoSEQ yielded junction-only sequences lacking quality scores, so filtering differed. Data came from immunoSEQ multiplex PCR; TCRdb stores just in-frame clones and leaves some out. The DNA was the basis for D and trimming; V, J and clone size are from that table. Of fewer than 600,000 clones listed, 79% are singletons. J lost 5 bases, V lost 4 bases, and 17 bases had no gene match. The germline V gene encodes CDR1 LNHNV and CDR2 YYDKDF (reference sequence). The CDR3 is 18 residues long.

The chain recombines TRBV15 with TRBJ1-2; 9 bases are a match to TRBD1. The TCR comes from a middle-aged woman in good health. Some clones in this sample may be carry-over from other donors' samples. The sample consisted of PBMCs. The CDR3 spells CATSTSPGTGTRRYGYTF. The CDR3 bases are TGTGCCACCAGCACCTCCCCCGGGACAGGGACGAGACGGTATGGCTACACCTTC.